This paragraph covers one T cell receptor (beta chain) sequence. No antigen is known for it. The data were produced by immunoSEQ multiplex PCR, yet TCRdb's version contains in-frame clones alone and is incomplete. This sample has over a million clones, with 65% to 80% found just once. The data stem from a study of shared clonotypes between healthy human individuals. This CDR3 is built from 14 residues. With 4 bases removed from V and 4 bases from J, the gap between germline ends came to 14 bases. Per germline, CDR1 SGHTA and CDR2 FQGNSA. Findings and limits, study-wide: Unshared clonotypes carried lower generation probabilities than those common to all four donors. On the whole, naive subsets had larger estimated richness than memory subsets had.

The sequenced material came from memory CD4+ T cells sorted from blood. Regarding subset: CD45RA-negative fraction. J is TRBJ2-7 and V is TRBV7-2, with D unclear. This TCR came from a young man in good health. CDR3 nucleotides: TGTGCCAGCAGCTCCGGGCCTGTGGCGTACGAGCAGTACTTC. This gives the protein CASSSGPVAYEQYF.